This is a list of T cell receptor beta chains from one sample in a study of Tregs in tolerant kidney transplant recipients. The assay was immunoSEQ multiplex PCR, and TCRdb's table has in-frame clones only and misses some. The data show tens of thousands of clones, about 91% seen once. Sequencing used CD8+ T cells from blood (PBMCs), obtained 24 months after the transplant. The receptors were gathered from a human patient who received a combined kidney and bone marrow transplant. Some of the T cells might come from the graft donor. Each CDR3 is given with its conserved first and last residue. D genes are given only for firm matches. Size values are once, few and many counts, or a class for expanded clones, and some rows have none.

V	D	size	J	DNA	CDR3
TRBV27	TRBD2	.	TRBJ2-3	TGTGCCAGCAGTTTCCTAGCGGGGGCAAGCACAGATACGCAGTATTTT	CASSFLAGASTDTQYF
TRBV7-9	.	.	TRBJ1-5	TGTGCCAGCAATAGGGGTAATCAGCCCCAGCATTTT	CASNRGNQPQHF
TRBV5-1	TRBD1	.	TRBJ1-1	TGCGCCAGCAGCTTGGGACAGGGGGTTGAAGCTTTCTTT	CASSLGQGVEAFF
TRBV7-9	.	.	TRBJ1-5	TGTGCCAGCAGCTTCGGCGGGAATCAGCCCCAGCATTTT	CASSFGGNQPQHF
TRBV12-2	.	.	TRBJ2-2	TGTGCAAGTCGCTTAGCCAGCGGGAGGGCCGTATCAGCCGGGGAGCTGTTTTTT	CASRLASGRAVSAGELFF
TRBV4-3	TRBD1	.	TRBJ2-2	TGCGCCAGCAGCCAAAGAAACAGGGGTGACGGGGAGCTGTTTTTT	CASSQRNRGDGELFF
TRBV27	TRBD2	few	TRBJ2-5	TGTGCCAGTTCCTCCGCGAGCGGGGGGGCAGGAGAGACCCAGTACTTC	CASSSASGGAGETQYF
TRBV13	TRBD2	.	TRBJ2-3	TGTGCCAGCAGCTGGGGACTAGCGGGGGGGGACACAGATACGCAGTATTTT	CASSWGLAGGDTDTQYF
TRBV4-3	.	.	TRBJ2-7	TGCGCCAGCAGCCAAGAAAGACTCCACTACGAGCAGTACTTC	CASSQERLHYEQYF
TRBV19	.	.	TRBJ1-6	TGTGCCAGTAGTATAGACAGGGGTCGGGATTCCCCCCTCCACTTT	CASSIDRGRDSPLHF
TRBV4-3	TRBD2	.	TRBJ2-7	TGCGCCAGCAGCCAAGAATCTAGCGGGAGGGCCTACGAGCAGTACTTC	CASSQESSGRAYEQYF
TRBV18	.	.	TRBJ2-1	TGTGCCAGCTCACCACCTACAGTTGAGCAGTTCTTC	CASSPPTVEQFF
TRBV21-1	.	.	TRBJ1-2	TGTGCCAGCAGCCAAGCCGACAGGGGGCGCCCCTATGGCTACACCTTC	CASSQADRGRPYGYTF
TRBV5-5	.	.	TRBJ1-2	TGTGCCAGCAGCTTGGGGGAGGTATATGGCTACACCTTC	CASSLGEVYGYTF
TRBV5-1	.	.	TRBJ2-7	TGCGCCAGCAGCTTGTATCAGGGGCACTCCTACGAGCAGTACTTC	CASSLYQGHSYEQYF
TRBV6-1	.	.	TRBJ1-2	TGTGCCAGCAGTGCCACGGGGACAATATTAAACTATGGCTACACCTTC	CASSATGTILNYGYTF
TRBV2	TRBD2	once	TRBJ2-1	TGTGCCAGCAGTGAGACGGGACTAGCGGACAATGAGCAGTTCTTC	CASSETGLADNEQFF
TRBV7-6	.	once	TRBJ2-2	TGTGCCAGCAGCTTATTCGTCAGCACCGGGGAGCTGTTTTTT	CASSLFVSTGELFF
TRBV6-7	.	.	TRBJ1-4	TGTGCCAGCAGCGAAAGGACAGTTGGGGAAAAACTGTTTTTT	CASSERTVGEKLFF
TRBV27	.	.	TRBJ2-5	TGTGCCAGCAGCCGAACGGGTAGGACAGCCCAAGAGACCCAGTACTTC	CASSRTGRTAQETQYF